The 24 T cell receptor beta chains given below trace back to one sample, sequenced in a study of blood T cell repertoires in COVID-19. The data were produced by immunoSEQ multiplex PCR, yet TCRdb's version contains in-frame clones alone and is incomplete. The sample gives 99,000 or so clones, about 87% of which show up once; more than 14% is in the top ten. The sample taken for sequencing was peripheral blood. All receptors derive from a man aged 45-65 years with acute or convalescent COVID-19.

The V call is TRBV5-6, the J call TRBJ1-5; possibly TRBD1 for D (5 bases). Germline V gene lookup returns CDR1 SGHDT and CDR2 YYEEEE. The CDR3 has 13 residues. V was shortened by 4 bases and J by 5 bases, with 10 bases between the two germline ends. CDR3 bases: TGTGCCAGCAGCCTGGGGGGGGATCAGCCCCAGCATTTT. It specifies CASSLGGDQPQHF.

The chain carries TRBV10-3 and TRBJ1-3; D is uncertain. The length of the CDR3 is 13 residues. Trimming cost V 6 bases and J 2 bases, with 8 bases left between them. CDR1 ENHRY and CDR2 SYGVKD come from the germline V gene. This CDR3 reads CAIRAGAGNTIYF. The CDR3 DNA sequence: TGTGCCATCAGGGCCGGGGCTGGAAACACCATATATTTT.

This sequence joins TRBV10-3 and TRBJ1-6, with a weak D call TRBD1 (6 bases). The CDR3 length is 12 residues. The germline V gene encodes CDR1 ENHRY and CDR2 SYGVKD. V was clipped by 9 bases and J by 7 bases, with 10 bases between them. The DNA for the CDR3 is TGTGCCATAGGACAGTCAAATTCACCCCTCCACTTT. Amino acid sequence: CAIGQSNSPLHF.

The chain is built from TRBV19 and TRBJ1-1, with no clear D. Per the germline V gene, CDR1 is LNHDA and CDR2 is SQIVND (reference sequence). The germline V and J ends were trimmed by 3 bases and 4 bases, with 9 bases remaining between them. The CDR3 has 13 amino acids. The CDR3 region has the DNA TGTGCCAGTAGTATTGGAGGAATCACTGAAGCTTTCTTT. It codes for CASSIGGITEAFF.

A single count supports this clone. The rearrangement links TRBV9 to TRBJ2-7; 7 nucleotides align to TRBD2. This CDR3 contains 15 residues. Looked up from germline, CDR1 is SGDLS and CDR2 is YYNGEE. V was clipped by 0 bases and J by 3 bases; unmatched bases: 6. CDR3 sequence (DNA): TGTGCCAGCAGCGTAGGCTCGGGAGGCCTCTACGAGCAGTACTTC. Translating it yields CASSVGSGGLYEQYF. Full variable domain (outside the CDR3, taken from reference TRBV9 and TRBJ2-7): DSGVTQTPKHLITATGQRVTLRCSPRSGDLSVYWYQQSLDQGLQFLIQYYNGEERAKGNILERFSAQQFPDLHSELNLSSLELGDSALYFCASSVGSGGLYEQYFGPGTRLTVT.

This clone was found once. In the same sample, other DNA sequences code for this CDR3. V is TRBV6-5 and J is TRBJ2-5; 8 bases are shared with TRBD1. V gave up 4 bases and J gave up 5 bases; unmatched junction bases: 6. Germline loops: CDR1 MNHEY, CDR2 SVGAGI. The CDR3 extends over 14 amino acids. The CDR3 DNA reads TGTGCCAGCAGTTCCGGGACAGGCGGCGAGACCCAGTACTTC. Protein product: CASSSGTGGETQYF.

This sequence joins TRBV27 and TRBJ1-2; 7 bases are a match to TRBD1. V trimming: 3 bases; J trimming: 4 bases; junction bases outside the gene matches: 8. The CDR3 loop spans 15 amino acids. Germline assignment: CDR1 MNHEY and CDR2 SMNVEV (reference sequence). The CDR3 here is CASSLSDRDFYGYTF. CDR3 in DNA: TGTGCCAGCAGTTTGTCTGACAGGGACTTCTATGGCTACACCTTC.

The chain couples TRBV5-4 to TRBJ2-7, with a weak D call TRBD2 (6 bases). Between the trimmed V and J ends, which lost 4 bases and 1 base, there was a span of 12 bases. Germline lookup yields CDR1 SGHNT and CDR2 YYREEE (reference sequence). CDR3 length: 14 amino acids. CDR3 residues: CASSGMGLSYEQYF. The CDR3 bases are TGTGCCAGCAGCGGTATGGGACTTTCCTACGAGCAGTACTTC. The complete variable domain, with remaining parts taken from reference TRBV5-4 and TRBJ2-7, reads ETGVTQSPTHLIKTRGQQVTLRCSSQSGHNTVSWYQQALGQGPQFIFQYYREEENGRGNFPPRFSGLQFPNYSSELNVNALELDDSALYLCASSGMGLSYEQYFGPGTRLTVT.

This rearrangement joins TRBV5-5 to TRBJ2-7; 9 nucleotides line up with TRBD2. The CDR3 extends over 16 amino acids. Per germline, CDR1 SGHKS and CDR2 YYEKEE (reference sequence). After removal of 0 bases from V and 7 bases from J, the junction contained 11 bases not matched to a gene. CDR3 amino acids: CASSLGVASGEGEQYF. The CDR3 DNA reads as TGTGCCAGCAGCTTGGGAGTGGCTAGCGGGGAGGGGGAGCAGTACTTC.

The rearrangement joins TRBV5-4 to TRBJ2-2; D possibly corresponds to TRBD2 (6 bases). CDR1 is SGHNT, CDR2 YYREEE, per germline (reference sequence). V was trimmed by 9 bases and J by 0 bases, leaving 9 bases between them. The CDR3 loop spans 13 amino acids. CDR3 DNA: TGTGCCACTTCGGGGGCGAACACCGGGGAGCTGTTTTTT. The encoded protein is CATSGANTGELFF. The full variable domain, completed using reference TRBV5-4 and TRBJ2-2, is ETGVTQSPTHLIKTRGQQVTLRCSSQSGHNTVSWYQQALGQGPQFIFQYYREEENGRGNFPPRFSGLQFPNYSSELNVNALELDDSALYLCATSGANTGELFFGEGSRLTVL.

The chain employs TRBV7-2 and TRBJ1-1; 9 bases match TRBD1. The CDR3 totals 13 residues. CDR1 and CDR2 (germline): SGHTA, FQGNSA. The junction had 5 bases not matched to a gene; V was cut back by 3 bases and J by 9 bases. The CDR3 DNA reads TGTGCCAGCAGCTTGGGACAGGGTCGTAAAGCTTTCTTT. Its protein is CASSLGQGRKAFF.

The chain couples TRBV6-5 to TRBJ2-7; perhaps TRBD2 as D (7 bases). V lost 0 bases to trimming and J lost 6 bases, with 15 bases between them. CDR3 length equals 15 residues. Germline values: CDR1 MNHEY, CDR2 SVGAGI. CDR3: CASSYSRGRAGEQYF. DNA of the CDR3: TGTGCCAGCAGTTACTCGAGGGGGAGGGCTGGCGAGCAGTACTTC.

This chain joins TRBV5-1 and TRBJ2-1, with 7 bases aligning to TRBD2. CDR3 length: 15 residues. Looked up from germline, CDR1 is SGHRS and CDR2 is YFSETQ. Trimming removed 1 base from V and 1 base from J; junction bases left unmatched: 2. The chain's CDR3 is CASSLRLASYNEQFF. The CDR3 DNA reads TGCGCCAGCAGCTTGAGACTAGCATCCTACAATGAGCAGTTCTTC.

The CDR3 loop is CASSSRNNQPQHF. For the CDR3, the DNA is TGTGCCAGCAGCTCCAGGAACAATCAGCCCCAGCATTTT. The chain recombines TRBV27 with TRBJ1-5; D uncertain. Germline assignment: CDR1 MNHEY and CDR2 SMNVEV (reference sequence). Trimming cost V 6 bases and J 3 bases, with 9 bases left between them. The CDR3 totals 13 residues.

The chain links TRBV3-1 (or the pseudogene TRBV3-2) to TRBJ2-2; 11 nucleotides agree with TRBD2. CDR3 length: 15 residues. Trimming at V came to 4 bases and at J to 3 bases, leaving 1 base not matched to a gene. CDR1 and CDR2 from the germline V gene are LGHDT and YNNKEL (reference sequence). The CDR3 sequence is CASSPSGRHTGELFF. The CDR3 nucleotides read TGTGCCAGCAGCCCTAGCGGGAGGCACACCGGGGAGCTGTTTTTT.

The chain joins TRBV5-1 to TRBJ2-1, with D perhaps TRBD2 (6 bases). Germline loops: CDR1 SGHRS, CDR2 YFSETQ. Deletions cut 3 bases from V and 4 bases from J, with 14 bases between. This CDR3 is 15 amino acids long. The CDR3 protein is CASSSSGAGYNEQFF. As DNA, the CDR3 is TGCGCCAGCAGCTCCTCGGGAGCCGGTTACAATGAGCAGTTCTTC.

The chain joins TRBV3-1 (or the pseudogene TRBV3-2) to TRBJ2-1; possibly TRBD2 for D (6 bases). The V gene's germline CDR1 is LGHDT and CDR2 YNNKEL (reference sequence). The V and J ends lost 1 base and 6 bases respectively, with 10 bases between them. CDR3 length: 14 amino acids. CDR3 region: CASSQGAGSNEQFF. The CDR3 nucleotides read TGTGCCAGCAGCCAAGGGGCGGGGAGCAATGAGCAGTTCTTC.

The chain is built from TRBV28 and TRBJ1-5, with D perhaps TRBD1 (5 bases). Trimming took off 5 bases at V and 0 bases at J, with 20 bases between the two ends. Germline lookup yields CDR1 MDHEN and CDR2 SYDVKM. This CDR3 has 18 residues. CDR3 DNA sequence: TGTGCCAGCAGTGATCAGGGTTCATGGTCGGGTAGCAATCAGCCCCAGCATTTT. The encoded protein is CASSDQGSWSGSNQPQHF.

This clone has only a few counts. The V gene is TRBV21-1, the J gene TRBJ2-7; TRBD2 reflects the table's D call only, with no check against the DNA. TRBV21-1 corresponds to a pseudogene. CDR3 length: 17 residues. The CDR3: CASSKGETSGRVHEQYF. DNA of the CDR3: TGTGCCAGCAGCAAAGGAGAGACTAGCGGGAGAGTTCACGAGCAGTACTTC.

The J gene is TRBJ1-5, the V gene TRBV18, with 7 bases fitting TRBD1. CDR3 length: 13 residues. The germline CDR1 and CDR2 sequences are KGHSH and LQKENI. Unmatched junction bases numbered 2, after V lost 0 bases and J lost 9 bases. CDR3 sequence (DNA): TGTGCCAGCTCACCACCGGCAGGGGGGCCCCAGCATTTT. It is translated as CASSPPAGGPQHF.

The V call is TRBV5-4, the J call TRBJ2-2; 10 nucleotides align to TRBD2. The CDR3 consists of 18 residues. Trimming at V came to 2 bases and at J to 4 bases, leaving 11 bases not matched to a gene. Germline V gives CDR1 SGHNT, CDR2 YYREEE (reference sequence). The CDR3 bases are TGTGCCAGCAGCTTTTTTCTAGCGGGAGCGTTGGGCACCGGGGAGCTGTTTTTT. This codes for CASSFFLAGALGTGELFF.

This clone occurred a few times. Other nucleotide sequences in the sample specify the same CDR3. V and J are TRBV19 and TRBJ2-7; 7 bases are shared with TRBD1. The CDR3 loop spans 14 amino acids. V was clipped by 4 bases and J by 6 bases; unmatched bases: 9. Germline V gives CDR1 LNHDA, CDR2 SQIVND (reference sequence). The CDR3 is CASSNSGGPGEQYF. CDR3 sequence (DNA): TGTGCCAGTAGTAACTCAGGGGGTCCGGGCGAGCAGTACTTC. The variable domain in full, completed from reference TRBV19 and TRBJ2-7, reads DGGITQSPKYLFRKEGQNVTLSCEQNLNHDAMYWYRQDPGQGLRLIYYSQIVNDFQKGDIAEGYSVSREKKESFPLTVTSAQKNPTAFYLCASSNSGGPGEQYFGPGTRLTVT.

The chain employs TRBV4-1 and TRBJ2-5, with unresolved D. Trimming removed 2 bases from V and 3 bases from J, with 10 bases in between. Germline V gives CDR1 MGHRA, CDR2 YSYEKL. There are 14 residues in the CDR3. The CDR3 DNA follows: TGCGCCAGCAGCCAACCCCCGGGTGAAGAGACCCAGTACTTC. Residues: CASSQPPGEETQYF.

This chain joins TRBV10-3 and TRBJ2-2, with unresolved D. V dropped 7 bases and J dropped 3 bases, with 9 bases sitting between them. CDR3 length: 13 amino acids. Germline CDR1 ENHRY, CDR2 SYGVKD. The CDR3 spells CAIMSQDTGELFF. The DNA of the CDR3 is TGTGCCATCATGTCGCAGGACACCGGGGAGCTGTTTTTT.